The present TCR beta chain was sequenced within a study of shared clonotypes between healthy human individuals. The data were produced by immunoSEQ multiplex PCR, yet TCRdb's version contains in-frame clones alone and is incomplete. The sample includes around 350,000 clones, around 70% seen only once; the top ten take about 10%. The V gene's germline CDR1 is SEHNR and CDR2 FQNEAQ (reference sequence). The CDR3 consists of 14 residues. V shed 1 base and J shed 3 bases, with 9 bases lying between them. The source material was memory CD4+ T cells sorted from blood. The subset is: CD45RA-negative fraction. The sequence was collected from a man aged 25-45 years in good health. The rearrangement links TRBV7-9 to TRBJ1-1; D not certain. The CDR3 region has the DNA TGTGCCAGCAGCTTAGTCAAGGGAGACACTGAAGCTTTCTTT. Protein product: CASSLVKGDTEAFF.